This record looks at one T cell receptor beta chain sequence and its context. This clone has more than one count but fewer than ten. It has no known antigen specificity. No base quality information exists; no much larger clone differs at one position. TCRbeta CDR3 regions were amplified from genomic DNA by means of the immunoSEQ Assay, a bias-controlled multiplex PCR. The original pipeline was this. The number of nucleated cells in each sample was estimated by amplification of reference gene primers within the assay. To quantify the absolute abundance of each unique TCRbeta CDR3 rearrangement, sequence reads were collapsed and filtered. Productive Simpson clonality was computed per sample as the square root of Simpson's diversity index over productive rearrangements. TCRdb stores this immuneACCESS table with in-frame sequences only. Part of the clones is absent; in the studies checked, under half of the shortfall reflects unresolved V genes, and no reason is known for the rest. That table gives V, J and clone size, and the DNA gave D and trimming. Across this sample there are more than 50,000 clones, with over 75% seen only once. The ten biggest clones cover 9% to 10% of the sample.

From the cysteine through the phenylalanine, the CDR3 covers 13 amino acids. Only the CDR3 region is kept as DNA, spanning 39 bases read in frame from base 1. Trimming leaves V shorter by 3 bases and J shorter by 9 bases, with the junction holding 8 bases beyond the gene matches. CDR1 SGHTA and CDR2 FQGNSA are derived from the germline V gene. Collaborating institutions collected whole blood in K2EDTA tubes following their own protocols. Collaborator samples were shipped for TCRbeta analysis as frozen whole blood, isolated PBMCs, or DNA extracted from either sample type. The data originate from a study of blood T cell repertoires in COVID-19 (dated by TCRdb to the early 2020s). Describing the broader study: Samples from collaborators originated in the United States, Italy and Spain and spanned both the acute and convalescent phases of COVID-19. Samples came from the ongoing ImmuneRACE study (first 160 participants) plus 1,254 subjects from 6 global collaborators. The repertoires were made available in a free public database intended to serve as a resource for research on the immune response to SARS-CoV-2. Subjects who had been exposed to COVID-19, were actively infected with it, or had recovered from it provided the deeply sampled blood TCRbeta repertoires that made up the dataset. The prospective study material was composed of cDNA or gDNA derived from T cells, B-cell-depleted T cells, or PBMCs. Where available, HLA class I and class II types were obtained from metadata supplied by the sample provider rather than from assay-based typing. A de-identified subject ID, COVID-19 status, age in years and sex were almost always included in the sample metadata.

Overall results and qualifications from the work: How much clinical and demographic metadata was included differed by source and by participant, and the metadata was provided uncurated.

Sequencing was performed on peripheral blood. The TCR was taken from a human donor in a cohort sampled during active COVID-19. Recombination connected TRBV7-2 to TRBJ2-7, with 7 bases in between that match TRBD1. This receptor carries the CDR3 CASSLGTVPLQYF. The DNA is as follows: TGTGCCAGCAGCTTGGGGACAGTGCCTCTGCAGTACTTC.